These T cell receptor beta chains were read from a single sample in a study of blood T cell repertoires in COVID-19. Using immunoSEQ multiplex PCR, the repertoire was profiled, and TCRdb retains in-frame clones only, with some absent. The sample has fewer than 250,000 clones; 80% to 85% are singletons. Sequenced: PBMCs or T cells enriched from blood (not recorded which). These receptors all come from a woman aged 45-65 years with acute COVID-19. The CDR3 runs from the conserved cysteine through the conserved F or W. D genes are given only for firm matches. The size entry is marked missing in some rows and otherwise reads once, few, many or a size class.

clone_size	v_call	j_call	d_call	cdr3_aa	cdr3_nt
-	TRBV7-9	TRBJ1-5	TRBD1	CASSFAGQGASQPQHF	TGTGCCAGCAGCTTCGCTGGACAGGGGGCCTCTCAGCCCCAGCATTTT
-	TRBV10-2	TRBJ2-1	TRBD2	CASEFQRGGREQFF	TGCGCCAGCGAGTTTCAGCGGGGGGGCCGCGAGCAGTTCTTC
-	TRBV4-1	TRBJ2-1	TRBD2	CASSHQPGTRSSYNEQFF	TGCGCCAGCAGCCATCAACCCGGGACTAGAAGCTCCTACAATGAGCAGTTCTTC
-	TRBV11-2	TRBJ1-2	-	CASANGGAGFDYGYTF	TGTGCCAGCGCCAATGGGGGCGCAGGATTCGACTATGGCTACACCTTC
-	TRBV6-2/TRBV6-3	TRBJ1-2	-	CASSYTANYGYTF	TGTGCCAGCAGTTATACAGCTAACTATGGCTACACCTTC
-	TRBV7-9	TRBJ2-1	-	CASREDTYNEQFF	TGTGCCAGCAGAGAGGACACATACAATGAGCAGTTCTTC
once	TRBV29-1	TRBJ1-1	-	CSAKDRLNTEAFF	TGCAGCGCAAAGGACAGATTGAACACTGAAGCTTTCTTT
-	TRBV6-4	TRBJ1-2	TRBD1	CASSVGGQGYGYTF	TGTGCCAGCAGTGTAGGGGGACAGGGCTATGGCTACACCTTC
-	TRBV18	TRBJ2-7	-	CASSLDIYEQYF	TGTGCCAGCTCACTCGACATCTACGAGCAGTACTTC
-	TRBV5-5	TRBJ1-3	-	CASSLFGGRGAKSSGNTIYF	TGTGCCAGCAGCTTGTTTGGTGGCAGGGGCGCCAAATCCTCCGGAAACACCATATATTTT
-	TRBV29-1	TRBJ1-2	-	CSVGGRVVKDYGYTF	TGCAGCGTTGGGGGCAGGGTGGTAAAGGACTATGGCTACACCTTC
-	TRBV28	TRBJ1-1	-	CASRSQGFHFF	TGTGCCAGCAGATCACAGGGTTTCCACTTCTTT
-	TRBV7-9	TRBJ1-6	TRBD1	CASSQETGSPLHF	TGTGCCAGCAGCCAAGAGACAGGGTCACCCCTCCACTTT
-	TRBV4-1	TRBJ1-5	-	CASSLTFLGGSNQPQHF	TGCGCCAGCAGCCTCACCTTTTTGGGGGGGAGCAATCAGCCCCAGCATTTT
-	TRBV7-2	TRBJ1-5	-	CASSPGTVNQPQHF	TGTGCCAGCAGCCCCGGGACTGTCAATCAGCCCCAGCATTTT
-	TRBV5-1	TRBJ2-5	TRBD2	CASSQRTSGKETQYF	TGCGCCAGCAGCCAACGGACTAGCGGGAAGGAGACCCAGTACTTC
-	TRBV12-5	TRBJ1-2	-	CASGFGGYGYTF	TGTGCTAGTGGTTTCGGGGGCTATGGCTACACCTTC
-	TRBV12-3/TRBV12-4	TRBJ1-3	-	CASSFGTGNTIYF	TGTGCCAGCAGTTTCGGGACAGGAAACACCATATATTTT
-	TRBV11-2	TRBJ2-7	TRBD1	CASSLVGQGYEQYF	TGTGCCAGCAGCTTAGTCGGACAGGGGTACGAGCAGTACTTC
once	TRBV18	TRBJ1-3	-	CASSPPSGWGNTIYF	TGTGCCAGCTCACCACCTTCAGGGTGGGGAAACACCATATATTTT
once	TRBV18	TRBJ2-7	TRBD1	CASSPLRQGPSSYEQYF	TGTGCCAGCTCCCCCCTACGACAGGGCCCAAGCTCCTACGAGCAGTACTTC
few	TRBV4-1	TRBJ2-1	TRBD1	CASSQDGQGGNEQFF	TGCGCCAGCAGCCAAGACGGACAGGGGGGCAATGAGCAGTTCTTC